The rows below give T cell receptor beta chains drawn from one sample of a study of human CD8 memory T cell subsets. TCRdb reanalyzed the 5' RACE reads, giving one entry per CDR3 protein sequence and no DNA. The clone table shows about 5,500 distinct CDR3 sequences, with the ten largest holding 15% to 20%. Sequenced material: CD8+ T cells from PBMCs. These receptors all stem from a human donor in good health. CDR3s include the opening cysteine and the closing phenylalanine or tryptophan. The order of the fields is V gene, J gene, clone size, CDR3 protein. Clone size is given for some rows only: seen once, a few or many times, or a class if the clone is expanded.

v_call: TRBV13
j_call: TRBJ2-3
clone_size: -
cdr3_aa: CASSSRQPTQYF

v_call: TRBV20-1
j_call: TRBJ1-2
clone_size: medium-sized
cdr3_aa: CSASYGGANGYTF

v_call: TRBV10-3
j_call: TRBJ1-2
clone_size: medium-sized
cdr3_aa: CAISAGSTGYGYTF

v_call: TRBV19
j_call: TRBJ1-5
clone_size: -
cdr3_aa: CASSPTGAVQPQHF

v_call: TRBV14
j_call: TRBJ1-4
clone_size: -
cdr3_aa: CASSRGQGNEKLFF

v_call: TRBV7-8
j_call: TRBJ1-2
clone_size: large
cdr3_aa: CASSLASGRGYGYTF

v_call: TRBV12-2
j_call: TRBJ2-7
clone_size: large
cdr3_aa: CASRLTSGVSYEQYF

v_call: TRBV7-9
j_call: TRBJ1-2
clone_size: -
cdr3_aa: CASSLGVGAEGYTF

v_call: TRBV4-1
j_call: TRBJ1-2
clone_size: medium-sized
cdr3_aa: CASSRFPGDGYTF

v_call: TRBV20-1
j_call: TRBJ2-5
clone_size: -
cdr3_aa: CSARDPGPPQYF

v_call: TRBV30
j_call: TRBJ2-1
clone_size: -
cdr3_aa: CAWSVLGANEQFF

v_call: TRBV29-1
j_call: TRBJ1-4
clone_size: -
cdr3_aa: CSVELGRNTEKLFF

v_call: TRBV3-2
j_call: TRBJ2-7
clone_size: -
cdr3_aa: CASGLATGHHEQYF

v_call: TRBV11-2
j_call: TRBJ1-2
clone_size: -
cdr3_aa: CASSPGTGGPASYGYTF

v_call: TRBV4-2
j_call: TRBJ2-1
clone_size: -
cdr3_aa: CASSQDRQGPGTYNEQFF

v_call: TRBV6-2/TRBV6-3
j_call: TRBJ2-1
clone_size: -
cdr3_aa: CASREEGAYNEQFF

v_call: TRBV7-2
j_call: TRBJ2-1
clone_size: medium-sized
cdr3_aa: CASSLELTSESYNEQFF

v_call: TRBV27
j_call: TRBJ2-4
clone_size: -
cdr3_aa: CASTPGQGKAKNIQYF

v_call: TRBV5-4
j_call: TRBJ2-1
clone_size: -
cdr3_aa: CASSPPLRDEQFF

v_call: TRBV11-2
j_call: TRBJ1-2
clone_size: -
cdr3_aa: CASSLGSYGYTF

v_call: TRBV10-2
j_call: TRBJ1-5
clone_size: -
cdr3_aa: CASSRATYGNQPQHF

v_call: TRBV23-1
j_call: TRBJ2-1
clone_size: medium-sized
cdr3_aa: CASSQPRTDNNEQFF

v_call: TRBV30
j_call: TRBJ1-5
clone_size: -
cdr3_aa: CAWSPTLPGRSIYGTQHF

v_call: TRBV5-1
j_call: TRBJ1-1
clone_size: -
cdr3_aa: CASSATTNTEAFF

v_call: TRBV4-1
j_call: TRBJ2-1
clone_size: -
cdr3_aa: CASSPERGADNEQFF

v_call: TRBV27
j_call: TRBJ2-7
clone_size: medium-sized
cdr3_aa: CASSKVAGTGLIYEQYF

v_call: TRBV20-1
j_call: TRBJ2-7
clone_size: medium-sized
cdr3_aa: CSARVGYEQYF

v_call: TRBV5-5
j_call: TRBJ2-3
clone_size: -
cdr3_aa: CASSMSGKGAAVGDTQYF

v_call: TRBV20-1
j_call: TRBJ2-1
clone_size: -
cdr3_aa: CSARDLRQVVNEQFF

v_call: TRBV27
j_call: TRBJ2-3
clone_size: -
cdr3_aa: CASSSSYTQYF

v_call: TRBV10-3
j_call: TRBJ1-2
clone_size: -
cdr3_aa: CAISDLGQGLYGYTF

v_call: TRBV5-5
j_call: TRBJ2-7
clone_size: -
cdr3_aa: CASSLKPAGTYEQYF

v_call: TRBV29-1
j_call: TRBJ1-2
clone_size: -
cdr3_aa: CSVIWTGLLYGYTF

v_call: TRBV27
j_call: TRBJ1-2
clone_size: -
cdr3_aa: CASGLGESYGYTF

v_call: TRBV6-6
j_call: TRBJ2-1
clone_size: -
cdr3_aa: CASSYSGHPFF

v_call: TRBV10-3
j_call: TRBJ1-1
clone_size: medium-sized
cdr3_aa: CAINLRDRAGTEAFF

v_call: TRBV7-9
j_call: TRBJ2-3
clone_size: -
cdr3_aa: CARGGGYTDTQYF

v_call: TRBV2
j_call: TRBJ1-1
clone_size: -
cdr3_aa: CASRDTGLGAFF

v_call: TRBV7-9
j_call: TRBJ1-1
clone_size: medium-sized
cdr3_aa: CASRPPGAGNTEAFF

v_call: TRBV29-1
j_call: TRBJ1-2
clone_size: -
cdr3_aa: CSAEDGSSNYYGYTF

v_call: TRBV20-1
j_call: TRBJ2-7
clone_size: -
cdr3_aa: CSAGETGGFHEQYF

v_call: TRBV10-1
j_call: TRBJ2-7
clone_size: medium-sized
cdr3_aa: CASSESEGEQYF

v_call: TRBV4-1
j_call: TRBJ1-5
clone_size: -
cdr3_aa: CASSPAPGGNQPQHF

v_call: TRBV5-1
j_call: TRBJ2-1
clone_size: -
cdr3_aa: CASSFKNNEQFF